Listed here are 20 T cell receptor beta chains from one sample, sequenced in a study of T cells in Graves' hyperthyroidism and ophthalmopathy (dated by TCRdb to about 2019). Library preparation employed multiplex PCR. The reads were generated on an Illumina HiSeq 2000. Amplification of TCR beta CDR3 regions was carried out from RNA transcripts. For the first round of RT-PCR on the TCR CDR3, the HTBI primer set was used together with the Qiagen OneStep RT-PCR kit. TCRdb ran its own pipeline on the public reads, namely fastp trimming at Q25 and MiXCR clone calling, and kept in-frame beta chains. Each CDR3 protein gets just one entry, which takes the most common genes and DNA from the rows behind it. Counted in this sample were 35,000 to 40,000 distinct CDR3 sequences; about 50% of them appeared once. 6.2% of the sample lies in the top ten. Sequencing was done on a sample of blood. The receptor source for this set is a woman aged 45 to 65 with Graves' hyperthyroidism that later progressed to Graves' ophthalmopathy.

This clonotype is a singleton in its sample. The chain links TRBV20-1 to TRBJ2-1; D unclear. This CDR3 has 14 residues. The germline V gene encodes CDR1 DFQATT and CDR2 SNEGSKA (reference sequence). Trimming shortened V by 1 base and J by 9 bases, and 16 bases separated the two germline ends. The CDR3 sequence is CSARGGNLNTEQFF. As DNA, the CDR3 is TGCAGTGCTAGAGGGGGAAATCTGAACACTGAGCAGTTCTTC.

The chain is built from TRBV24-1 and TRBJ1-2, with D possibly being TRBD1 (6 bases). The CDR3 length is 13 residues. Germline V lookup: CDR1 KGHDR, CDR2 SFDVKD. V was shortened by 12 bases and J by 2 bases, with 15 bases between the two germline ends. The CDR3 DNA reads TGTGCCCCGCGTTACAGGGTAAACTATGGCTACACCTTC. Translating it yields CAPRYRVNYGYTF.

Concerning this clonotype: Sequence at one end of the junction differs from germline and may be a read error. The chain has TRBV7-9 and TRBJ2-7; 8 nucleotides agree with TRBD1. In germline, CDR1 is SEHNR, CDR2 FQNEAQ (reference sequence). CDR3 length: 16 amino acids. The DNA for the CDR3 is TGTGCCACCAGGGACAGGTCTTCGTCGCTCCCCTACAAGCAGTACTTC. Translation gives CATRDRSSSLPYKQYF.

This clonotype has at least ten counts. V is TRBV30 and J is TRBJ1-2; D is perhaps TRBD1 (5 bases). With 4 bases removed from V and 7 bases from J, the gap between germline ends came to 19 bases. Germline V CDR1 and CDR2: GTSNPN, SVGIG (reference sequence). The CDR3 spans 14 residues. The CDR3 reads CAWTGTDRPAGYTF. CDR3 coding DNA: TGTGCCTGGACCGGGACCGATAGGCCTGCTGGCTACACCTTC. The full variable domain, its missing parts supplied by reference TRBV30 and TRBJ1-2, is SQTIHQWPATLVQPVGSPLSLECTVEGTSNPNLYWYRQAAGRGLQLLFYSVGIGQISSEVPQNLSASRPQDRQFILSSKKLLLSDSGFYLCAWTGTDRPAGYTFGSGTRLTVV.

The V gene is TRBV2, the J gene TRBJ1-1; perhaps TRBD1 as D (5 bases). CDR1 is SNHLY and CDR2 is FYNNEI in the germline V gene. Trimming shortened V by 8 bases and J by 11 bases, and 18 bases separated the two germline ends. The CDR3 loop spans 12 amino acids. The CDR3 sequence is CASANRDGEAFF. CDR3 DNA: TGTGCCAGCGCAAACCGGGACGGGGAGGCTTTCTTT.

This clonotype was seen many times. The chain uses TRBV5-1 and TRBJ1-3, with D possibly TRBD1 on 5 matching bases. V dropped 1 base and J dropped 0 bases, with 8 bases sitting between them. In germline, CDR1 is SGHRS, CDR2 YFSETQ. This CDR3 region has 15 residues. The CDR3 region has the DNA TGCGCCAGCAGCTTGCAGGGCGGCTCTGGAAACACCATATATTTT. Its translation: CASSLQGGSGNTIYF.

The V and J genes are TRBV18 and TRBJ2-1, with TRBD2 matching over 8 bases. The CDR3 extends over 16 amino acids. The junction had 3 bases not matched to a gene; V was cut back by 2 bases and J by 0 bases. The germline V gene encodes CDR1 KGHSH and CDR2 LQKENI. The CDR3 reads CASSPAGGFSYNEQFF. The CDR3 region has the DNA TGTGCCAGCTCACCAGCGGGAGGATTCTCCTACAATGAGCAGTTCTTC.

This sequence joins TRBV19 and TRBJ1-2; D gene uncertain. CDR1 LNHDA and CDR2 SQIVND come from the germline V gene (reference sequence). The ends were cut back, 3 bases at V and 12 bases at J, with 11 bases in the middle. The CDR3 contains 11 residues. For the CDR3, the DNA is TGTGCCAGTAGTATGTCTAGCGGGAACACCTTC. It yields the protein CASSMSSGNTF.

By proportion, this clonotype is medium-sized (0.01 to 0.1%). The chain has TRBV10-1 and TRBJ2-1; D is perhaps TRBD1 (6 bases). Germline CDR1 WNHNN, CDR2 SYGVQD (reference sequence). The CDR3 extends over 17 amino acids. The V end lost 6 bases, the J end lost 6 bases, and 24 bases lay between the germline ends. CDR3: CASSEGAGTTWGNEQFF. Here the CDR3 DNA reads TGCGCCAGCAGCGAGGGAGCCGGGACAACCTGGGGCAATGAGCAGTTCTTC.

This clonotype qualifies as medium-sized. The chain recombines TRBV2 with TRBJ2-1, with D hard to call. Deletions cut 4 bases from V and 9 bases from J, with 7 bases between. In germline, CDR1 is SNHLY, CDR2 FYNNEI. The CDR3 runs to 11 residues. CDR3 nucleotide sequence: TGTGCCAGCAGTGTTGCGCCTGAGCAGTTCTTC. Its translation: CASSVAPEQFF.

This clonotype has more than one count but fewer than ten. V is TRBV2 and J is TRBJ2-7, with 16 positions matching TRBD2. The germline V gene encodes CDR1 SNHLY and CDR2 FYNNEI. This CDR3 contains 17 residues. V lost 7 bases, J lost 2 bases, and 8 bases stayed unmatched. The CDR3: CASNQGLAGGNPYEQYF. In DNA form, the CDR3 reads TGTGCCAGCAACCAGGGACTAGCGGGAGGGAATCCCTACGAGCAGTACTTC.

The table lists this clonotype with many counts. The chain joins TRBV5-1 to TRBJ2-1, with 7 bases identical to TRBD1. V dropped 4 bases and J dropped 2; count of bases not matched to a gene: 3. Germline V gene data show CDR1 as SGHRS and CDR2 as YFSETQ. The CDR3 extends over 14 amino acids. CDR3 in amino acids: CASSTGQAYNEQFF. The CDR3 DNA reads TGCGCCAGCAGCACAGGACAGGCCTACAATGAGCAGTTCTTC.

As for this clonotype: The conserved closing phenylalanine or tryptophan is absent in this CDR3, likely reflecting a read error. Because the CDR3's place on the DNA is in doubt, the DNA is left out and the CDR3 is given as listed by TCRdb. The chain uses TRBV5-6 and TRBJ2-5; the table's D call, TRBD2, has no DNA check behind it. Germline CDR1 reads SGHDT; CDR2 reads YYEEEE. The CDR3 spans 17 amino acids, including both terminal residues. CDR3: CASSQGLNTNYGYTFGS.

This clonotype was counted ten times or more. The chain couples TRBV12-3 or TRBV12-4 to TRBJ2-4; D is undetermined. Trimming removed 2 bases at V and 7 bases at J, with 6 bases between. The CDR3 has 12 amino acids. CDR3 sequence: CASSLSRNIQYF. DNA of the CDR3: TGTGCCAGCAGTTTAAGTAGGAACATTCAGTACTTC.

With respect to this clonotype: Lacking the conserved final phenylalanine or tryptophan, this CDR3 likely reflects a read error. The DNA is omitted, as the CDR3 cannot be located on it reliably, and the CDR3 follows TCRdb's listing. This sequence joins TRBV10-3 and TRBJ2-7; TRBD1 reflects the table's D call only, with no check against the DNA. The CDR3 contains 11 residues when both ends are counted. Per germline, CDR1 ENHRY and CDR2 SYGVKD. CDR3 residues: CAISEQLSYEQ.

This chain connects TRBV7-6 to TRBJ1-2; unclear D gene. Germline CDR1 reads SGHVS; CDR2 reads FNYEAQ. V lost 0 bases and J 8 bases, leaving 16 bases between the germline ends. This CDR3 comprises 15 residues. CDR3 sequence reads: CASSLASGPGGGYTF. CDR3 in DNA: TGTGCCAGCAGCTTAGCCTCAGGCCCAGGTGGAGGCTACACCTTC.

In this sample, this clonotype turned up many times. Here the CDR3 reads CASSEILAGGPGEQFF. Here the CDR3 DNA reads TGTGCCAGCAGCGAGATTCTAGCGGGAGGGCCAGGGGAGCAGTTCTTC. This rearrangement joins TRBV6-4 to TRBJ2-1, with 12 bases lining up with TRBD2. This CDR3 contains 16 residues. The J segment lost 10 bases and the V segment lost 6 bases, leaving 13 bases of the junction unmatched. From germline, CDR1 is MRHNA and CDR2 SNTAGT.

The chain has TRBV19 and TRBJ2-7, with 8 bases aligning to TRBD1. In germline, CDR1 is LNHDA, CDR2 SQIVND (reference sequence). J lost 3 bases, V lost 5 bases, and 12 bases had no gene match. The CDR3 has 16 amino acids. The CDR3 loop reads CASSLLAGTGDYEQYF. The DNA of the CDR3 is TGTGCCAGTAGTCTCCTCGCCGGGACAGGCGACTACGAGCAGTACTTC. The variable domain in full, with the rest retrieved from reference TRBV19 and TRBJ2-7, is DGGITQSPKYLFRKEGQNVTLSCEQNLNHDAMYWYRQDPGQGLRLIYYSQIVNDFQKGDIAEGYSVSREKKESFPLTVTSAQKNPTAFYLCASSLLAGTGDYEQYFGPGTRLTVT.

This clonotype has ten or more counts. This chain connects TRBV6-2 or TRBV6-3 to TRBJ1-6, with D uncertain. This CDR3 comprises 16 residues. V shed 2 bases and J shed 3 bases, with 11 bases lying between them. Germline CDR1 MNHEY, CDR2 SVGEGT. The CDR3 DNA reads TGTGCCAGCAGTTACAGGAGACGGAACTATAATTCACCCCTCCACTTT. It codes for CASSYRRRNYNSPLHF.

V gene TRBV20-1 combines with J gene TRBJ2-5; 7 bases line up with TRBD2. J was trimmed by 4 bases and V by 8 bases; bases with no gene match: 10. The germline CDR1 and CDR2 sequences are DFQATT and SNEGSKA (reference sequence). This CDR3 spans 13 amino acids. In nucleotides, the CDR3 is TGCAGTTCCGGGACTATAGCTCTAGAGACCCAGTACTTC. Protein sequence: CSSGTIALETQYF.